This T cell receptor beta chain was sequenced during a study of CD8 T cells in Susac syndrome. Trimming took 3 bases from V and 7 from J, leaving 16 bases between them. This CDR3 contains 14 residues. Germline V gene lookup returns CDR1 SGHDT and CDR2 YYEEEE. Reverse transcription of roughly 0.45 to 1 ug RNA was carried out with random hexamers. From the immunoSEQ multiplex PCR reads, TCRdb called clonotypes with MiXCR, one entry per CDR3 protein. The sample has 180,000 or so distinct CDR3 sequences, roughly 95% seen once; the top ten hold less than 0.12%. This receptor was obtained from a human donor in good health. Material for sequencing was CD4+ T cells from PBMCs. The chain has TRBV5-6 and TRBJ2-5, with a weak D call TRBD1 (7 bases). DNA for the CDR3: TGTGCCAGCAGCTGGCGGCAGGGGGGAGGGACCCAGTACTTC. It is translated as CASSWRQGGGTQYF.